A selection of T cell receptor beta chains follows, all from one sample in a study of siplizumab effects on memory and regulatory T cells. The data were produced by immunoSEQ multiplex PCR, yet TCRdb's version contains in-frame clones alone and is incomplete. The data contain around 99,000 clones, approximately 90% of them seen just once; the ten biggest clones take up approximately 0.75%. Specimen: Tregs sorted from blood. These receptors originate from a human donor in good health. Each CDR3 is given with its conserved first and last residue. Each record gives: V gene, J gene, clone size, D gene, CDR3 DNA, CDR3 protein. D genes are given only for firm matches. Size is omitted from some rows. Given values are once, few, many or a class for expanded clones.

>TRBV20-1|TRBJ2-1|-|TRBD2
TGCAGTGCGGTCAGGGAGGGCGAGCAGTTCTTC
CSAVREGEQFF
>TRBV29-1|TRBJ2-5|-|-
TGCAGCGTTGAGACAGCTAAGACCCAGTACTTC
CSVETAKTQYF
>TRBV7-9|TRBJ1-2|-|-
TGTGCCAGCAGCCCCGCCTATTGGGGCTACACCTTC
CASSPAYWGYTF
>TRBV27|TRBJ2-2|-|TRBD2
TGTGCCAGCAACCTATACGCTAGCGGGGGAGGACCGGACACCGGGGAGCTGTTTTTT
CASNLYASGGGPDTGELFF
>TRBV6-6|TRBJ1-5|-|TRBD1
TGTGCCAGCAGCCCCCTTTTCGGGACAGCTAATCAGCCCCAGCATTTT
CASSPLFGTANQPQHF
>TRBV19|TRBJ2-2|-|-
TGTGCCAGTAGCACCCCCGGGGGCCCAAACACCGGGGAGCTGTTTTTT
CASSTPGGPNTGELFF
>TRBV6-1|TRBJ2-3|-|-
TGTGCCAGCAGTGAGGGGACCCGAGCTCTAGGGACCACAGATACGCAGTATTTT
CASSEGTRALGTTDTQYF
>TRBV7-3|TRBJ1-1|-|TRBD1
TGTGCCAGCAGCTTAACTGGGACAGCGAACACTGAAGCTTTCTTT
CASSLTGTANTEAFF
>TRBV14|TRBJ1-2|-|-
TGTGCCAGCAGCCAAAGGCCCCAACCGAACTATGGCTACACCTTC
CASSQRPQPNYGYTF
>TRBV18|TRBJ1-2|once|TRBD1
TGTGCCAGCTCACCTCAGGTGGTACAGGGGGCGCCTGGCTACACCTTC
CASSPQVVQGAPGYTF
>TRBV28|TRBJ2-1|-|-
TGTGCCAGCAGTTTAATGGACGGTCCCTCCTACAATGAGCAGTTCTTC
CASSLMDGPSYNEQFF
>TRBV6-1|TRBJ2-3|once|-
TGTGCCAGCTCTTTACGCCAGGGGTCAAATACGCAGTATTTT
CASSLRQGSNTQYF
>TRBV20-1|TRBJ1-3|once|TRBD1
TGCAGTGCTAGACTAACGGACAGGTTACATTTT
CSARLTDRLHF
>TRBV5-8|TRBJ2-1|once|TRBD1
TGTGCCAGCAGCTTGGCCGGGACAGGGGAGTATGAGCAGTTCTTC
CASSLAGTGEYEQFF
>TRBV7-3|TRBJ2-3|-|-
TGTGCCAGCAGCCGCAATAGAGGGGGGGGCACAGATACGCAGTATTTT
CASSRNRGGGTDTQYF
>TRBV7-2|TRBJ2-7|-|TRBD1
TGTGCCAGCAGCTTAGAGGGGACAGGGGGCTACGAGCAGTACTTC
CASSLEGTGGYEQYF
>TRBV30|TRBJ1-4|-|-
TGTGCCTGGAAGGATGAAAAACTGTTTTTT
CAWKDEKLFF
>TRBV5-1|TRBJ2-7|-|TRBD1
TGCGCCAGCAGCGAGGGACAGGGGGGGTTCGAGCAGTACTTC
CASSEGQGGFEQYF
>TRBV6-6|TRBJ1-6|-|-
TGTGCCAGCACCGAGGGACCGTCGAATTCACCCCTCCACTTT
CASTEGPSNSPLHF
>TRBV7-2|TRBJ2-3|-|-
TGTGCCAGCAGCTTGGCGAACAGACCCACAGATACGCAGTATTTT
CASSLANRPTDTQYF
>TRBV4-1|TRBJ2-3|-|-
TGCGCCAGCAGCCAAGAACCCCCCGCGACTAGGGTCTACCCAGATACGCAGTATTTT
CASSQEPPATRVYPDTQYF
>TRBV10-3|TRBJ2-1|-|TRBD2
TGTGCCATCAGTGACGGGACTAGCGGGGGAGAAGAGTTCTTC
CAISDGTSGGEEFF
>TRBV18|TRBJ2-5|-|-
TGTGCCAGCTCACCAGCGGGGATCCAAGAGACCCAGTACTTC
CASSPAGIQETQYF
>TRBV6-4|TRBJ1-2|-|TRBD1
TGTGCCAGCAGAGCCGGGACAGGGGAAGGCTACACCTTC
CASRAGTGEGYTF
>TRBV5-1|TRBJ2-3|-|-
TGCGCCAGCAGCTTGGAGGGAGATACGCAGTATTTT
CASSLEGDTQYF
>TRBV11-2|TRBJ1-6|-|-
TGTGCCAGCAGCTTAGGGGCAGGGAGTAATTCACCCCTCCACTTT
CASSLGAGSNSPLHF
>TRBV5-1|TRBJ1-1|-|-
TGCGCCAGCAGTGAGATGAACACTGAAGCTTTCTTT
CASSEMNTEAFF
>TRBV6-6|TRBJ1-4|-|-
TGTGCCAGCAAAGTTCCCGGTGAAAAACTGTTTTTT
CASKVPGEKLFF
>TRBV5-4|TRBJ2-1|-|TRBD1
TGTGCCAGCTCCAGGGGGATCGGTTCCAATGAGCAGTTCTTC
CASSRGIGSNEQFF
>TRBV27|TRBJ2-6|-|TRBD1
TGTGCCAGCAGCCAAAAGGGACAGGCAAGCTCTGGGGCCAACGTCCTGACTTTC
CASSQKGQASSGANVLTF
>TRBV18|TRBJ1-6|-|-
TGTGCCAGCTCACCGACACACAATTCACCCCTCCACTTT
CASSPTHNSPLHF
>TRBV6-5|TRBJ1-1|-|-
TGTGCCACCGGGAGGGGGAACACTGAAGCTTTCTTT
CATGRGNTEAFF
>TRBV4-2|TRBJ2-6|-|-
TGTGCCAGCAGCCTCGGACTTTCCGACCTCTCTGGGGCCAACGTCCTGACTTTC
CASSLGLSDLSGANVLTF
>TRBV5-5|TRBJ1-1|-|-
TGTGCCAGCAGCCGAGTTGGGGCTGAAGCTTTCTTT
CASSRVGAEAFF
>TRBV11-1|TRBJ2-5|-|TRBD2
TGTGCCAGCAGCTTATGGTCTAGCGGGGGATTGGAGACCCAGTACTTC
CASSLWSSGGLETQYF
>TRBV5-1|TRBJ2-3|-|TRBD2
TGCGCCAGCAGCTTGGGACTAGCGGGGGGGCCCAAAGATACGCAGTATTTT
CASSLGLAGGPKDTQYF
>TRBV19|TRBJ2-2|-|TRBD1
TGTGCCACCCGGGACAGGGGAAACACCGGGGAGCTGTTTTTT
CATRDRGNTGELFF
>TRBV6-1|TRBJ1-1|-|-
TGTGCCAGCAGTGAATTATACGGTGGCGAAGGGGTAGAAGCTTTCTTT
CASSELYGGEGVEAFF